Below are 13 T cell receptor beta chains sequenced from a single sample in a study of radiation and T cells in renal cell carcinoma. Time point noted: blood 4 weeks post-SBRT, at nephrectomy. Noted treatment: 15 Gy SBRT to primary tumor, nephrectomy 4 weeks later. Assay: immunoSEQ multiplex PCR; the TCRdb copy retains only in-frame clones and omits some. The profile shows about 90,000 clones, approximately 86% of them singletons. The sample here was blood, taken from a patient whose treatment included radiotherapy and nephrectomy. The receptors here all came from a man between 50 and 59 years old with renal cell carcinoma.

The CDR3 sequence is CASSLAGGPQETQYF. The CDR3 region has the DNA TGTGCCAGCAGCTTGGCGGGAGGGCCCCAAGAGACCCAGTACTTC. The chain uses TRBV5-6 and TRBJ2-5; TRBD2 matches at 8 bases. Germline V gives CDR1 SGHDT, CDR2 YYEEEE. The CDR3 covers 15 residues. Trimming took 0 bases from V and 1 from J; bases not matched to a gene: 2.

The chain couples TRBV18 to TRBJ1-5, with D unresolved. Germline CDR1 is KGHSH and CDR2 is LQKENI. The CDR3 length is 13 residues. V was pared by 2 bases and J by 5 bases, with 7 bases between. As DNA, the CDR3 is TGTGCCAGCTCACCAGGGGATCATCAGCCCCAGCATTTT. This codes for CASSPGDHQPQHF.

V gene TRBV19 combines with J gene TRBJ1-2; D may be TRBD1 (5 bases). Per the germline V gene, CDR1 is LNHDA and CDR2 is SQIVND (reference sequence). Trimming removed 9 bases at V and 1 base at J, with 12 bases between. The CDR3 length is 13 residues. CDR3 DNA: TGTGCCAGCCTTCCTGGGGGTAACTATGGCTACACCTTC. Its translation: CASLPGGNYGYTF.

The V and J genes are TRBV10-3 and TRBJ1-1; D ambiguous. V lost 11 bases, J lost 5 bases, and 18 bases lay in between. The V gene's germline CDR1 is ENHRY and CDR2 SYGVKD. This CDR3 contains 13 residues. CDR3 sequence reads: CASRAGSSTEAFF. CDR3 DNA: TGTGCCTCTCGGGCGGGGTCGTCGACTGAAGCTTTCTTT.

The gene calls are TRBV5-1 and TRBJ1-1, with no clear D. CDR3 length: 16 amino acids. V was pared by 0 bases and J by 3 bases, with 15 bases between. CDR1 is SGHRS and CDR2 is YFSETQ in the germline V gene. CDR3 sequence reads: CASSLAFPGSYTEAFF. In DNA, the CDR3 is TGCGCCAGCAGCTTGGCTTTTCCGGGGAGTTACACTGAAGCTTTCTTT. The full variable domain, completed using reference TRBV5-1 and TRBJ1-1, is KAGVTQTPRYLIKTRGQQVTLSCSPISGHRSVSWYQQTPGQGLQFLFEYFSETQRNKGNFPGRFSGRQFSNSRSEMNVSTLELGDSALYLCASSLAFPGSYTEAFFGQGTRLTVV.

The rearrangement uses TRBV7-2 and TRBJ2-5, with D possibly matching TRBD1 (6 bases). The V and J ends lost 4 bases and 5 bases respectively, with 17 bases between them. Germline CDR1 and CDR2: SGHTA and FQGNSA. The CDR3 runs 15 residues. The CDR3 DNA reads as TGTGCCAGCAGCTGGCAGGGGATCCCTCAGGAGACCCAGTACTTC. It yields the protein CASSWQGIPQETQYF.

In this sample, this clone turned up a few times. The chain recombines TRBV12-5 with TRBJ1-6; D call uncertain. V lost 3 bases and J lost 10, with 7 bases in between. CDR3 length: 12 amino acids. From germline, CDR1 is LGHNT and CDR2 FRNRAP. CDR3 DNA sequence: TGTGCTAGTGGTTTAGAAGAGTCACCCCTCCACTTT. Translating gives CASGLEESPLHF. Together with reference TRBV12-5 and TRBJ1-6, the CDR3 gives the full variable domain: DARVTQTPRHKVTEMGQEVTMRCQPILGHNTVFWYRQTMMQGLELLAYFRNRAPLDDSGMPKDRFSAEMPDATLATLKIQPSEPRDSAVYFCASGLEESPLHFGNGTRLTVT.

The chain uses TRBV28 and TRBJ2-1; tentatively, D is TRBD2 (6 bases). This CDR3 has 12 amino acids. Between the trimmed V and J ends, which lost 6 bases and 10 bases, there was a span of 13 bases. Germline V gene sequence: CDR1 MDHEN, CDR2 SYDVKM. The CDR3 coding sequence is TGTGCCAGCAGCGGGGGACTCAGGGAGCAGTTCTTC. This translates into CASSGGLREQFF.

V gene TRBV20-1 combines with J gene TRBJ1-1, with a possible D match to TRBD1 (5 bases). With 7 bases removed from V and 8 bases from J, the gap between germline ends came to 14 bases. Germline CDR1 is DFQATT and CDR2 is SNEGSKA (reference sequence). This CDR3 has 11 amino acids. CDR3 region: CSEGRVSEAFF. For the CDR3, the DNA is TGCAGTGAGGGCAGGGTATCCGAAGCTTTCTTT.

The V and J genes are TRBV6-5 and TRBJ2-5; the D gene is possibly TRBD1 (5 bases). Trimming took off 5 bases at V and 5 bases at J, with 18 bases between the two ends. Looked up from germline, CDR1 is MNHEY and CDR2 is SVGAGI. This CDR3 contains 15 residues. CDR3 DNA: TGTGCCAGCAGTCAATATATAGGGGCAGAGGAGACCCAGTACTTC. Amino acids: CASSQYIGAEETQYF.

The rearrangement joins TRBV6-1 to TRBJ2-3; D is unresolved. The CDR3 contains 14 residues. V dropped 7 bases and J dropped 4 bases, with 15 bases sitting between them. CDR1 and CDR2 from the germline V gene are MNHNS and SASEGT. CDR3 in DNA: TGTGCCAGCATAAGGGTCGCAGTCCCAGATACGCAGTATTTT. Protein: CASIRVAVPDTQYF.

The rearrangement links TRBV9 to TRBJ2-3; 7 nucleotides align to TRBD2. Germline CDR1 is SGDLS and CDR2 is YYNGEE. The trim removed 7 bases at V and 8 bases at J, leaving 13 bases unmatched. This CDR3 has 14 amino acids. This chain's CDR3 is CASRPAGRFGTQYF. Written as DNA, the CDR3 is TGTGCCAGCCGCCCAGCGGGGCGCTTTGGTACGCAGTATTTT.

This rearrangement joins TRBV5-1 to TRBJ2-7; 11 bases are a match to TRBD1. J was trimmed by 7 bases and V by 2 bases; bases with no gene match: 8. CDR1 is SGHRS, CDR2 YFSETQ, per germline. The CDR3 runs 15 residues. The DNA of the CDR3 is TGCGCCAGCAGCTTCGGGGACAGGGGGTTGGAAGAGCAGTACTTC. It is translated as CASSFGDRGLEEQYF.